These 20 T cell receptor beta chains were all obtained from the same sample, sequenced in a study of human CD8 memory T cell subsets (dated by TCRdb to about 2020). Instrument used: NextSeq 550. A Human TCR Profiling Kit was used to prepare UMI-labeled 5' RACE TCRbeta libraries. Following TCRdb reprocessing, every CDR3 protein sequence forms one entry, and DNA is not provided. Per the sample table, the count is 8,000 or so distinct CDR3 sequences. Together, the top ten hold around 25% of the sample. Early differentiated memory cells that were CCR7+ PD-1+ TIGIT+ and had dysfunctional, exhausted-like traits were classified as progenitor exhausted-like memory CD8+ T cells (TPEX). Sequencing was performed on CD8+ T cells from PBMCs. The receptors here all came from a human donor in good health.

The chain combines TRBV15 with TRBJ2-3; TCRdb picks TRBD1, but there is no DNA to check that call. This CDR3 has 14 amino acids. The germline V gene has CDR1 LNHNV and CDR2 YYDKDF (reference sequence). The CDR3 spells CATSREGTTDTQYF.

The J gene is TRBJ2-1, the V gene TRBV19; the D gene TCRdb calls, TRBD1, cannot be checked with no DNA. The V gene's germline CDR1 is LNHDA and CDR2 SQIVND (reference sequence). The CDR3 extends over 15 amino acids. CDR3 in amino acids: CASSPDMGSYNEQFF.

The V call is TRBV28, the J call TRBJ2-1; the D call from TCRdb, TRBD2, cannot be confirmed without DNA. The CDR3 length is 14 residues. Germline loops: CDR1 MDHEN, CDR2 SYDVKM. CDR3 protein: CASAEDYSYNEQFF.

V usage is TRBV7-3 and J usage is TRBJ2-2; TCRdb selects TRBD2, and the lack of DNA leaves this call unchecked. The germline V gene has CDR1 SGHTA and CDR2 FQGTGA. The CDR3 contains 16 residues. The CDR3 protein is CASSSLTSSLPGELFF.

CDR3 residues: CSARELPSNQPQHF. The chain has TRBV20-1 and TRBJ1-5. This CDR3 region has 14 residues. From germline, CDR1 is DFQATT and CDR2 SNEGSKA (reference sequence).

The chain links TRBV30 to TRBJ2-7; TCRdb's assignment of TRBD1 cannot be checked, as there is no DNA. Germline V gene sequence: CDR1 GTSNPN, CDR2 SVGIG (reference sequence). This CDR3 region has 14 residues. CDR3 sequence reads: CAWGSLGGRYEQYF. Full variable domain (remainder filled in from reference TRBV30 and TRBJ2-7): SQTIHQWPATLVQPVGSPLSLECTVEGTSNPNLYWYRQAAGRGLQLLFYSVGIGQISSEVPQNLSASRPQDRQFILSSKKLLLSDSGFYLCAWGSLGGRYEQYFGPGTRLTVT.

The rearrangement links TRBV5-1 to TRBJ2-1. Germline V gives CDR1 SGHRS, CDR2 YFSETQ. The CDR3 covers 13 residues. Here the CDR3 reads CASSLGDYNEQFF.

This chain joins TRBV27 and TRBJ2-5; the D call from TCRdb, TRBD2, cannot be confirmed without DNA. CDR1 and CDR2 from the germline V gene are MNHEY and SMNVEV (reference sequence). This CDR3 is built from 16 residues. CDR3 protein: CASSLASGPYQETQYF.

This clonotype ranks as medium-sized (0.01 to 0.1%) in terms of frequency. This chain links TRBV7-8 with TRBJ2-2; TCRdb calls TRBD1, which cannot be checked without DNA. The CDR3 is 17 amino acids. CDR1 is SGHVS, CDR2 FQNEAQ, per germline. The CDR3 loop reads CASSSGQTDRVAGELFF.

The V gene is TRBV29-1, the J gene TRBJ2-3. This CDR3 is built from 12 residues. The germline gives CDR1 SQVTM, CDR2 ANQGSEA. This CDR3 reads CSVEVGPNTQYF.

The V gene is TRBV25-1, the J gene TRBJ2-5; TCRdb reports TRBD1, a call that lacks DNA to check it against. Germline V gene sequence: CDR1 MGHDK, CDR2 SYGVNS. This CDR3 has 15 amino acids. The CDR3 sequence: CASSEWGTYQETQYF.

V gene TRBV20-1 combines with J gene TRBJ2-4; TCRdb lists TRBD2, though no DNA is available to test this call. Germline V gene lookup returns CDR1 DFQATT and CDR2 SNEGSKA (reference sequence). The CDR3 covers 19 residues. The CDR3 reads CSARDWADILQGAKNIQYF.

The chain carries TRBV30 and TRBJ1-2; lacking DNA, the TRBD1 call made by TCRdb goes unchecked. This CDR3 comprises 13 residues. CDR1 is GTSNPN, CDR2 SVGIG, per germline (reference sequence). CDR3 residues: CAWTGQGNYGYTF. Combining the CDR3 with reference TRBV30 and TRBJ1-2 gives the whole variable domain SQTIHQWPATLVQPVGSPLSLECTVEGTSNPNLYWYRQAAGRGLQLLFYSVGIGQISSEVPQNLSASRPQDRQFILSSKKLLLSDSGFYLCAWTGQGNYGYTFGSGTRLTVV.

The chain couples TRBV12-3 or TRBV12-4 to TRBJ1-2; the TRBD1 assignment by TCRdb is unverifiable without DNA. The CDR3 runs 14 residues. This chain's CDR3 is CASSLGTGPYGYTF.

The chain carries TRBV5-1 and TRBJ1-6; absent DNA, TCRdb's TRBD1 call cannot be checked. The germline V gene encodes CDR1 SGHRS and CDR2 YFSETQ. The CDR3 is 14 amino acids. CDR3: CASRPTGGYSPLHF.

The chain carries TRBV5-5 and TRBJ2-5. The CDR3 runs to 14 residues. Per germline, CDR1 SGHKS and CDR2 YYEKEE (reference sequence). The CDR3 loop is CASRLGQGLETQYF.

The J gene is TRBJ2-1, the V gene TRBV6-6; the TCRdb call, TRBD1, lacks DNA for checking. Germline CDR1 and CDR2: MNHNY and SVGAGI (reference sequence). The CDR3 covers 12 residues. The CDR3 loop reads CAVGGYYNEQFF.

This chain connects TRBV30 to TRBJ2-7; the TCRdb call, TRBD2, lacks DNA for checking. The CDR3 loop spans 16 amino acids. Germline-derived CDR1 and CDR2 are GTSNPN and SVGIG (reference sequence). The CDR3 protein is CAWQKKPVGLLYEQYF.

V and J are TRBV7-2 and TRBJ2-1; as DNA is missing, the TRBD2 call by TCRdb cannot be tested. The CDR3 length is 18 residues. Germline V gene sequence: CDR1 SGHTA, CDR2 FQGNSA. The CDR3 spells CASSLALAGTSSYNEQFF. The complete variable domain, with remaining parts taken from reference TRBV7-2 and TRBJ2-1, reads GAGVSQSPSNKVTEKGKDVELRCDPISGHTALYWYRQSLGQGLEFLIYFQGNSAPDKSGLPSDRFSAERTGGSVSTLTIQRTQQEDSAVYLCASSLALAGTSSYNEQFFGPGTRLTVL.

The CDR3 reads CASSLGTDTQYF. This chain connects TRBV27 to TRBJ2-3. Germline CDR1 and CDR2: MNHEY and SMNVEV (reference sequence). The CDR3 extends over 12 amino acids.